This is a list of T cell receptor beta chains from one sample in a study of T cell changes during pregnancy in multiple sclerosis. Profiled with immunoSEQ multiplex PCR; TCRdb holds only in-frame clones, not every one. The table has approximately 40,000 clones, about 90% seen once. The starting material was CD4+ T cells from peripheral blood mononuclear cells, obtained in the third trimester of pregnancy. The origin of the receptors is a female donor with multiple sclerosis, enrolled in a pregnancy study. The CDR3 runs from the conserved cysteine through the conserved F or W. The D gene is left open where the match is weak. Clone sizes are given selectively: once, few, many, or a class where the clone is expanded.

v_call	j_call	clone_size	d_call	cdr3_aa	cdr3_nt
TRBV19	TRBJ2-7	.	.	CASTPQGGISYEQYF	TGTGCCAGTACCCCACAGGGGGGGATCTCCTACGAGCAGTACTTC
TRBV18	TRBJ1-1	once	.	CASSPVTADTEAFF	TGTGCCAGCTCACCAGTGACTGCTGACACTGAAGCTTTCTTT
TRBV28	TRBJ1-2	.	.	CASRSGGDYGYTF	TGTGCCAGCAGAAGTGGAGGAGACTATGGCTACACCTTC
TRBV2	TRBJ1-5	.	.	CASRQGTSGVGQPQHF	TGTGCCAGCAGGCAAGGGACATCCGGGGTGGGTCAGCCCCAGCATTTT
TRBV19	TRBJ2-7	.	.	CASSAQGRVNEQYF	TGTGCCAGCAGCGCTCAGGGGAGGGTTAACGAGCAGTACTTC
TRBV6-1	TRBJ1-1	.	.	CASSEVGMGNTEAFF	TGTGCCAGCAGTGAAGTGGGCATGGGGAACACTGAAGCTTTCTTT
TRBV6-5	TRBJ1-5	.	.	CASARQGNQPQHF	TGTGCCAGCGCCCGGCAGGGAAATCAGCCCCAGCATTTT
TRBV19	TRBJ2-1	.	TRBD2	CASSKIVAGGEQFF	TGTGCCAGTAGTAAGATCGTAGCGGGAGGTGAGCAGTTCTTC
TRBV28	TRBJ1-2	.	.	CASSLSSGANYGYTF	TGTGCCAGCAGTTTATCATCAGGGGCTAACTATGGCTACACCTTC
TRBV18	TRBJ2-7	once	.	CASSPDRRSYEQYF	TGTGCCAGCTCACCTGACAGGAGGTCCTACGAGCAGTACTTC
TRBV10-3	TRBJ2-7	.	TRBD2	CAISESNPGRYEQYF	TGTGCCATCAGTGAGTCTAATCCCGGGAGGTACGAGCAGTACTTC
TRBV6-1	TRBJ2-5	.	.	CASREGLWETQYF	TGTGCCAGCAGGGAGGGACTTTGGGAGACCCAGTACTTC
TRBV11-2	TRBJ2-7	.	TRBD1	CASSVGQGLSYEQYF	TGTGCCAGCAGCGTAGGACAGGGACTCTCCTACGAGCAGTACTTC
TRBV18	TRBJ2-5	.	.	CASSPVAETQYF	TGTGCCAGCTCACCAGTAGCAGAGACCCAGTACTTC
TRBV2	TRBJ2-3	.	.	CASMASETDTQYF	TGTGCCAGCATGGCTAGCGAAACAGATACGCAGTATTTT
TRBV18	TRBJ1-5	few	TRBD1	CASSPHRGGNQPQHF	TGTGCCAGCTCACCACACAGGGGTGGCAATCAGCCCCAGCATTTT
TRBV4-2	TRBJ2-3	.	TRBD2	CASSQDASGGLMGDTQYF	TGTGCCAGCAGCCAAGATGCTAGCGGGGGACTAATGGGAGATACGCAGTATTTT
TRBV6-1	TRBJ2-7	.	.	CASSREIRSSYEQYF	TGTGCCAGCAGTAGGGAGATCCGCAGCTCCTACGAGCAGTACTTC
TRBV10-2	TRBJ2-7	.	TRBD2	CASSDQVAGELYEQYF	TGCGCCAGCAGTGACCAAGTAGCGGGAGAGCTATACGAGCAGTACTTC
TRBV20-1	TRBJ2-7	.	.	CSARLVYEQYF	TGCAGTGCCAGACTAGTCTACGAGCAGTACTTC
TRBV5-4	TRBJ1-1	few	.	CASSIDRLTNTEAFF	TGTGCCAGCAGCATTGACAGGCTAACTAACACTGAAGCTTTCTTT
TRBV12-5	TRBJ2-4	.	TRBD2	CASGLSASGTNIQYF	TGTGCTAGTGGTTTGTCGGCTAGCGGGACTAACATTCAGTACTTC
TRBV29-1	TRBJ1-4	.	.	CSARTATDEKLFF	TGCAGCGCCCGGACAGCTACTGATGAAAAACTGTTTTTT
TRBV7-2	TRBJ2-7	.	TRBD1	CASRPTGGYEQYF	TGTGCCAGCAGGCCGACAGGGGGCTACGAGCAGTACTTC
TRBV6-4	TRBJ2-2	.	TRBD2	CASSASGTSHPGELFF	TGTGCCAGCAGTGCCTCCGGGACTAGCCATCCCGGGGAGCTGTTTTTT
TRBV6-1	TRBJ2-1	.	TRBD2	CASSDLFSGTSYNEQFF	TGTGCCAGCAGTGACCTTTTTAGCGGGACCTCCTACAATGAGCAGTTCTTC
TRBV5-6	TRBJ2-7	.	TRBD2	CASSLFTSATYEQYF	TGTGCCAGCAGCTTGTTTACTAGCGCGACCTACGAGCAGTACTTC
TRBV5-1	TRBJ2-1	.	TRBD2	CASSFGLERYNEQFF	TGCGCCAGCAGCTTCGGACTAGAGAGGTACAATGAGCAGTTCTTC
TRBV7-7	TRBJ2-2	.	.	CASSLGQATNTGELFF	TGTGCCAGCAGCTTGGGGCAGGCCACGAACACCGGGGAGCTGTTTTTT
TRBV4-1	TRBJ2-2	.	TRBD2	CASSQGVVAGGTGELFF	TGCGCCAGCAGCCAAGGTGTCGTAGCGGGAGGCACCGGGGAGCTGTTTTTT
TRBV28	TRBJ2-7	.	TRBD2	CASALAGPYEQYF	TGTGCCAGTGCCCTAGCGGGACCCTACGAGCAGTACTTC
TRBV29-1	TRBJ1-1	few	.	CSVGHDRNTEAFF	TGCAGCGTCGGACATGACAGGAACACTGAAGCTTTCTTT
TRBV18	TRBJ2-3	.	.	CASSPPVTAEDTQYF	TGTGCCAGCTCACCACCGGTCACAGCGGAAGATACGCAGTATTTT
TRBV7-3	TRBJ1-1	.	TRBD1	CASSLNPSRTGNTEAFF	TGTGCCAGCAGCTTAAATCCATCTCGGACAGGGAACACTGAAGCTTTCTTT
TRBV7-2	TRBJ2-5	.	.	CASSQDSPQETQYF	TGTGCCAGCAGCCAGGACAGCCCTCAAGAGACCCAGTACTTC
TRBV6-6	TRBJ2-1	.	TRBD2	CASRREDPYNEQFF	TGTGCCAGCAGGCGGGAGGACCCCTACAATGAGCAGTTCTTC